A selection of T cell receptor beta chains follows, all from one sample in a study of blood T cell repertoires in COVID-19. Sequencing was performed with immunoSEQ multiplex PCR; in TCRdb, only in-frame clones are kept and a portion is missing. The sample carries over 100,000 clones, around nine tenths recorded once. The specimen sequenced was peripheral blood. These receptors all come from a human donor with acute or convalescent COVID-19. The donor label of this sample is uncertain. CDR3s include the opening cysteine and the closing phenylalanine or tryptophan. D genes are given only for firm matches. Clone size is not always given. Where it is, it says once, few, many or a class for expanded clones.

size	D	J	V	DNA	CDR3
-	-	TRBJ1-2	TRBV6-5	TGTGCCAGCAGTTACTTTGGGGGCGGCTACACCTTC	CASSYFGGGYTF
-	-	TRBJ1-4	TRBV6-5	TGTGCCAGCAGAAAACAGGCAACTAATGAAAAACTGTTTTTT	CASRKQATNEKLFF
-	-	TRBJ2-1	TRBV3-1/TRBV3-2	TGTGCCAGCAGTTCAAGTGAGAGCAATGAGCAGTTCTTC	CASSSSESNEQFF
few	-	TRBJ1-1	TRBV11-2	TGTGCCAGCAGAACGGGGACTGGGAACACTGAAGCTTTCTTT	CASRTGTGNTEAFF
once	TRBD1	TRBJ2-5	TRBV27	TGTGCCAGCAAGAAGGGACAGGGGGCAGAGGAGACCCAGTACTTC	CASKKGQGAEETQYF
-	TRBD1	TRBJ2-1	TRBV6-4	TGTGCCAGCAGTGAAGGACAGGGGGCATATGAGCAGTTCTTC	CASSEGQGAYEQFF
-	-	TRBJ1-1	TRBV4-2	TGTGCCAGCAGCCACGAATTCACCGAGGGCACTGAAGCTTTCTTT	CASSHEFTEGTEAFF
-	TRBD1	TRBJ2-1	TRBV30	TGTGCCTGGAGTGGTCCGATGAGCAGGGGGCTGTACTACAATGAGCAGTTCTTC	CAWSGPMSRGLYYNEQFF
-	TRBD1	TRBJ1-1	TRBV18	TGTGCCAGCTCCCGGACTTCGGACAGGGGGCTCGGTGAAGCTTTCTTT	CASSRTSDRGLGEAFF
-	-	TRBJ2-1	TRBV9	TGTGCCAGCAGCGTATCGGGAGCGGCCCGGAATTTAGAGCAGTTCTTC	CASSVSGAARNLEQFF
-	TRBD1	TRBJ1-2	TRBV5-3	TGTGCCAGGAGGGACAGTCCCTACTATGGCTACACCTTC	CARRDSPYYGYTF
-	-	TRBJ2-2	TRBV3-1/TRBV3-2	TGTGCCAGCAGCCACGGGACACCTACCGGGGAGCTGTTTTTT	CASSHGTPTGELFF
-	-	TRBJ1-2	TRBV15	TGTGCCACCCAGGCACAGCAGAAAAACTATGGCTACACCTTC	CATQAQQKNYGYTF
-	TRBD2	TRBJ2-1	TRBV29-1	TGCAGCGTTGTCAGCGGGAGGGCCGCTGAGCAGTTCTTC	CSVVSGRAAEQFF
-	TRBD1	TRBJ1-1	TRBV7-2	TGTGCCAGCAGCGACAGGGGGGGCATCGACACTGAAGCTTTCTTT	CASSDRGGIDTEAFF
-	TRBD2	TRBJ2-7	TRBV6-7	TGTGCCAGCAGTTACCGTTCGACGACTAGCGGGAGAACGTCCTACGAGCAGTACTTC	CASSYRSTTSGRTSYEQYF
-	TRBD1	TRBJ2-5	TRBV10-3	TGTGCCATCAGTCGGTCAGGGGGCCAAGAGACCCAGTACTTC	CAISRSGGQETQYF
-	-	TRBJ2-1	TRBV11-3	TGTGCCAGCAGCTTAGCTGCAGGGTTTTCCTACAATGAGCAGTTCTTC	CASSLAAGFSYNEQFF
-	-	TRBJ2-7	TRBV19	TGTGCCAGTAGTGCTACAGGGAGTACCTACGAGCAGTACTTC	CASSATGSTYEQYF
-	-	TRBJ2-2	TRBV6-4	TGTGCCAGCAGTGCCCAGATGAACACCGGGGAGCTGTTTTTT	CASSAQMNTGELFF
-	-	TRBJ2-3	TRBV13	TGTGCCAGCAGCCCCGCTAGAAATATACGGCTAACAGATACGCAGTATTTT	CASSPARNIRLTDTQYF
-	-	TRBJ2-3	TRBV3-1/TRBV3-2	TGTGCCAGCAGCCAAGTTGGAGCCAGCTTCACAGATACGCAGTATTTT	CASSQVGASFTDTQYF
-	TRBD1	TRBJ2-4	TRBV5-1	TGCGCCAGCAGCTTGGGATTAACAGGGGTAGGAAACATTCAGTACTTC	CASSLGLTGVGNIQYF
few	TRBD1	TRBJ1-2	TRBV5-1	TGCGCCAGCAGCCCCCGGGACAGGGGCTCAGGAGGCTACACCTTC	CASSPRDRGSGGYTF
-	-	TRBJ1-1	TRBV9	TGTGCCAGCAGCGCCCGAGAGGCCGGCTACACTGAAGCTTTCTTT	CASSAREAGYTEAFF
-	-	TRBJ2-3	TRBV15	TGTGCCACCAGCAGACTACCGTTGGATACGCAGTATTTT	CATSRLPLDTQYF
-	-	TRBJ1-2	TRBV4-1	TGCGCCAGCAGCCAAGCCGAGCGGGGGAACTATGGCTACACCTTC	CASSQAERGNYGYTF
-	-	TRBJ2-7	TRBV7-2	TGTGCCAGCAGACAAGCCCTCCAGGGCGGATCCTACGAGCAGTACTTC	CASRQALQGGSYEQYF
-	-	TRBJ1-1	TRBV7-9	TGTGCCAGCAGCTTTGGGGCGGTGAACACTGAAGCTTTCTTT	CASSFGAVNTEAFF
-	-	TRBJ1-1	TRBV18	TGTGCCAGCTCACCCGTCGGACAGTCGCCGGTGGCTTTCTTT	CASSPVGQSPVAFF
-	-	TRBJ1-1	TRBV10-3	TGTGCCATCAGTGAGTCGACCAGGGGGAACACTGAAGCTTTCTTT	CAISESTRGNTEAFF
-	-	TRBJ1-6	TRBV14	TGTGCCAGCAACCCGGGAGGGAATTCACCCCTCCACTTT	CASNPGGNSPLHF
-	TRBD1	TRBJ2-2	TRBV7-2	TGTGCCAGCAGCTTAGCGGGACAGCCGTCCTCCGGGGAGCTGTTTTTT	CASSLAGQPSSGELFF
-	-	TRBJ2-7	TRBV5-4	TGTGCCAGCAGCGGGGGGACGGACTCCTACGAGCAGTACTTC	CASSGGTDSYEQYF
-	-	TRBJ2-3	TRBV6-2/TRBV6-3	TGTGCCAGCAGTTACATTAGTTTGCGGGATACGCAGTATTTT	CASSYISLRDTQYF
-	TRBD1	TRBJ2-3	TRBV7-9	TGTGCCAGCAGCTACGACAGGGGCCTCACAGATACGCAGTATTTT	CASSYDRGLTDTQYF
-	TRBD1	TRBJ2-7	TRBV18	TGTGCCAGCTCACCGCGGACAGGGCAGAGTATCTCCTACGAGCAGTACTTC	CASSPRTGQSISYEQYF
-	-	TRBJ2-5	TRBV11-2	TGTGCCAGCAGCACCACAGGGCCGGAAGAGACCCAGTACTTC	CASSTTGPEETQYF
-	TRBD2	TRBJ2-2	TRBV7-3	TGTGCCAGCAGCCCAAGTGATCTAGCGGGAGATACCGGGGAGCTGTTTTTT	CASSPSDLAGDTGELFF
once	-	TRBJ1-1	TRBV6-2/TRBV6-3	TGTGCCAGCAGTTACTCTTCGGGCTTCAGGGTCCGGACCACTGAAGCTTTCTTT	CASSYSSGFRVRTTEAFF
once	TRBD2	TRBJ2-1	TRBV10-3	TGTGCCACCGGCCGGAGCGGGAGCAATGAGCAGTTCTTC	CATGRSGSNEQFF
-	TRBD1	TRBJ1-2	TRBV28	TGTGCCAGCAGTCCCGGGACAGGGGTTTTCGGCTACACCTTC	CASSPGTGVFGYTF
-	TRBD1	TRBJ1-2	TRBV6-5	TGTGCCAGCAGACCACCGGGACAGGGGGCGCGTGGCTACACCTTC	CASRPPGQGARGYTF
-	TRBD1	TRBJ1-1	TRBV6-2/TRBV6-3	TGTGCCAGCAGTGCAGGGGGATCGAACACTGAAGCTTTCTTT	CASSAGGSNTEAFF
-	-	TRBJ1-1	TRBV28	TGTGCCAGCAGTTCTCCGGGACAACCGAACACTGAAGCTTTCTTT	CASSSPGQPNTEAFF
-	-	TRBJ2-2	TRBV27	TGTGCCAGCAGTACCGCGTCGGCCGGGGAGCTGTTTTTT	CASSTASAGELFF
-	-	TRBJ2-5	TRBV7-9	TGTGCCAGCAGCACCACAGGGTATCAAGAGACCCAGTACTTC	CASSTTGYQETQYF
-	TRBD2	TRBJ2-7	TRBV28	TGTGCCAGCAGTTTAGGGACAGAAATCCTAGCGGGAGGGCTCGAGCAGTACTTC	CASSLGTEILAGGLEQYF
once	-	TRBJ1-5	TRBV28	TGTGCCAGCACCGACCAGGGTCAGCCCCAGCATTTT	CASTDQGQPQHF
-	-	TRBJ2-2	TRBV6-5	TGTGCCAGCAGTTACTTGGCCCGAAGAGGCACCGGGGAGCTGTTTTTT	CASSYLARRGTGELFF
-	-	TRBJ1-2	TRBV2	TGTGCCAGCAGTGTTCACTCCGGGGATGGCTACACCTTC	CASSVHSGDGYTF
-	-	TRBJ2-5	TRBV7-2	TGTGCCAGCAGCTTAGCATTAGGCGGGATCCAAGAGACCCAGTACTTC	CASSLALGGIQETQYF